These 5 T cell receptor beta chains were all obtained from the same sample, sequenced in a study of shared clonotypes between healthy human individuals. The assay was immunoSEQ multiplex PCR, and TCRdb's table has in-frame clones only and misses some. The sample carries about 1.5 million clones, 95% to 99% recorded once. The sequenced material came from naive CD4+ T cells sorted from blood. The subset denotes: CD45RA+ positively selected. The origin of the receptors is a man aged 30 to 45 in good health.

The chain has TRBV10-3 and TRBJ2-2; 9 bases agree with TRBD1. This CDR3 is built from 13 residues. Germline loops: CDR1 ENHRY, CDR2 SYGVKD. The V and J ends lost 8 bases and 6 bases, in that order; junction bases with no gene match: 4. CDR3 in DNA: TGTGCCATCGGGACAGGGTTCCCCGGGGAGCTGTTTTTT. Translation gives CAIGTGFPGELFF.

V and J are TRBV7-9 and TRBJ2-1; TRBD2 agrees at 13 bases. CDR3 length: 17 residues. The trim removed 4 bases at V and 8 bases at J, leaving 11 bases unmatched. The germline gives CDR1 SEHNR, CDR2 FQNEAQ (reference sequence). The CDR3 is CASSSGLAGASFHEQFF. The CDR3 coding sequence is TGTGCCAGCAGCTCCGGACTAGCGGGGGCTTCTTTCCATGAGCAGTTCTTC.

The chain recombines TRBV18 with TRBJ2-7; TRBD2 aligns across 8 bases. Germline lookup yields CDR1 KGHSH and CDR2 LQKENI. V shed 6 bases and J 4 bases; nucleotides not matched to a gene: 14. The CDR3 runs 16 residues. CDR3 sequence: CASSLNGGGTLYEQYF. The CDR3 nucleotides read TGTGCCAGCTCCCTTAACGGGGGGGGGACTTTGTACGAGCAGTACTTC.

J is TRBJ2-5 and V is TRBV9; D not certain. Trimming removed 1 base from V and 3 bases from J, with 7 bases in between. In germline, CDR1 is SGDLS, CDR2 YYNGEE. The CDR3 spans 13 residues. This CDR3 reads CASSVWSEETQYF. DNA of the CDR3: TGTGCCAGCAGCGTATGGAGTGAAGAGACCCAGTACTTC.

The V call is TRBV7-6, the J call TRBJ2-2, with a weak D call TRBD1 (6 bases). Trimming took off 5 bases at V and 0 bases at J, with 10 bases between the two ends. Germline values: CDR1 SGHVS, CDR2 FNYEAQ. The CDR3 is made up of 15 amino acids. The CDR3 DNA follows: TGTGCCAGCAGCCCCGGACAGACGAACACCGGGGAGCTGTTTTTT. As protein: CASSPGQTNTGELFF.